Below, 27 T cell receptor beta chains from the same sample are listed, as sequenced in a study of metastatic and nonmetastatic thyroid tumors. Treatment of any kind had been given to no patient before thyroid surgery. TCRdb called clones again from the PCR reads with MiXCR. Here the sample spans 30,000 or so clones, about 22% being singletons. Sequenced sample: blood. The receptors were gathered from a female donor with papillary thyroid cancer or a benign thyroid nodule (not recorded which). Some clones in this sample may be carry-over from other donors' samples.

This clone was recorded at least ten times. The CDR3 region has the DNA TGTGCCAGCAGCTTGGCCCCGACTAGCGGGTTCCACTCCTACGAGCAGTACTTC. Its translation: CASSLAPTSGFHSYEQYF. The chain carries TRBV5-4 and TRBJ2-7; TRBD2 matches at 10 bases. CDR1 is SGHNT and CDR2 is YYREEE in the germline V gene (reference sequence). Germline trimming cut 0 bases from V and 0 bases from J; bases unmatched to any gene: 9. This CDR3 is 18 amino acids long.

The sample holds a few counts of this clone. This sequence joins TRBV10-1 and TRBJ2-1; the match to TRBD2 covers 7 bases. Germline V gene data show CDR1 as WNHNN and CDR2 as SYGVQD (reference sequence). The ends lost 7 bases at V and 8 bases at J; junction bases unmatched: 14. The CDR3 has 15 amino acids. CDR3 region: CASIRGSPGRHEQFF. The CDR3 bases are TGCGCCAGCATACGCGGGAGCCCCGGTAGGCATGAGCAGTTCTTC.

The gene calls are TRBV25-1 and TRBJ1-1; D is undetermined. Germline V gives CDR1 MGHDK, CDR2 SYGVNS. CDR3 length: 11 amino acids. The ends were cut back, 5 bases at V and 11 bases at J, with 12 bases in the middle. CDR3 nucleotide sequence: TGTGCCAGCAGTTCTGGTGGGTCCGCTTTCTTT. As protein: CASSSGGSAFF.

Many counts were recorded for this clone. Here the CDR3 reads CASSGIIHEQFF. CDR3 DNA: TGCGCCAGCAGTGGAATTATCCATGAGCAGTTCTTC. The gene calls are TRBV10-2 and TRBJ2-1; D gene uncertain. The germline CDR1 and CDR2 sequences are WSHSY and SAAADI. Trimming pared 4 bases from V and 8 bases from J, leaving 9 bases between. The CDR3 length is 12 residues.

This clone was detected ten times or more. The V gene is TRBV7-9, the J gene TRBJ2-2; a possible D gene is TRBD1 (6 bases). This CDR3 comprises 14 residues. Germline lookup yields CDR1 SEHNR and CDR2 FQNEAQ (reference sequence). Trimming stripped 6 bases from V and 2 bases from J, with 10 bases between. Written as DNA, the CDR3 is TGTGCCAGCAGAGGCAGGGGTAACACCGGGGAGCTGTTTTTT. It yields the protein CASRGRGNTGELFF. The variable domain in full, with the rest retrieved from reference TRBV7-9 and TRBJ2-2, is DTGVSQNPRHKITKRGQNVTFRCDPISEHNRLYWYRQTLGQGPEFLTYFQNEAQLEKSRLLSDRFSAERPKGSFSTLEIQRTEQGDSAMYLCASRGRGNTGELFFGEGSRLTVL.

With respect to this clone: This may stem from a read error, because a much larger clone lies one nucleotide away. This chain links TRBV30 with TRBJ2-1, with 7 bases lining up with TRBD1. This CDR3 has 13 residues. The germline gives CDR1 GTSNPN, CDR2 SVGIG (reference sequence). CDR3 region: CAWIRDRHNEQFF. The CDR3 coding sequence is TGTGCCTGGATCCGGGACAGACACAACGAGCAGTTCTTC.

Regarding this clone: At one boundary the junction diverges from the germline segment, which might be a read error. V gene TRBV6-2 or TRBV6-3 combines with J gene TRBJ1-5; D not resolved. The CDR3 runs 14 residues. Looked up from germline, CDR1 is MNHEY and CDR2 is SVGEGT. The DNA of the CDR3 is TGTGCCAGCGGTTACCGGGTGACAAATCAGCCCCAGCATTTT. Amino acid sequence: CASGYRVTNQPQHF.

This chain connects TRBV4-1 to TRBJ2-1, with D possibly TRBD2 on 6 matching bases. The V end was cut by 4 bases, the J end by 7 bases, with 14 bases between. The germline V gene encodes CDR1 MGHRA and CDR2 YSYEKL. The CDR3 contains 14 residues. DNA of the CDR3: TGCGCCAGCAGCCTCCGGGACTCAGGGAATGAGCAGTTCTTC. This sequence encodes CASSLRDSGNEQFF.

This clone was detected only once. A much larger clone lies a single base off, so this may be a read error. The gene calls are TRBV6-7 and TRBJ2-5; perhaps TRBD1 as D (5 bases). TRBV6-7 is classed as an ORF, of uncertain function. The CDR3 spans 15 residues. The CDR3: CASSYSRQRQETQYF. CDR3 sequence (DNA): TGCGCCAGCAGTTACTCGAGACAGAGGCAAGAGACCCAGTACTTC.

In its sample, this clone ranks as medium-sized. J is TRBJ1-2 and V is TRBV6-1, with D perhaps matching TRBD1 (5 bases). Trimming cost V 3 bases and J 4 bases, with 15 bases left between them. Germline V gene data show CDR1 as MNHNS and CDR2 as SASEGT. This CDR3 contains 15 residues. This CDR3 reads CASSDGALKPYGYTF. The CDR3 nucleotides read TGTGCCAGCAGTGATGGGGCTTTAAAGCCCTATGGCTACACCTTC.

This clone was detected many times. The chain has TRBV20-1 and TRBJ2-7, with D possibly being TRBD1 or TRBD2 (7 bases each). This CDR3 has 12 amino acids. The germline V gene encodes CDR1 DFQATT and CDR2 SNEGSKA (reference sequence). Trimming shortened V by 3 bases and J by 6 bases, and 12 bases separated the two germline ends. The CDR3 is CSARTGRAEQYF. CDR3 nucleotides: TGCAGTGCTAGGACAGGGAGGGCCGAGCAGTACTTC.

This clone appeared many times. The V and J genes are TRBV6-2 or TRBV6-3 and TRBJ2-4, with 8 bases lining up with TRBD2. Germline loops: CDR1 MNHEY, CDR2 SVGEGT. This CDR3 has 15 residues. Trimming took 6 bases from V and 10 from J; bases not matched to a gene: 14. CDR3 sequence: CASRLLAGSLGIQYF. The CDR3 bases are TGTGCCAGCAGACTCCTAGCGGGCTCCTTGGGGATTCAGTACTTC.

This clone was observed many times. V and J are TRBV20-1 and TRBJ2-1; D possibly corresponds to TRBD1 (6 bases). V was shortened by 3 bases and J by 4 bases, with 22 bases between the two germline ends. The CDR3 loop spans 17 amino acids. Germline assignment: CDR1 DFQATT and CDR2 SNEGSKA (reference sequence). CDR3 sequence: CSARAWDNPGEYNEQFF. The CDR3 nucleotides are TGCAGTGCTAGGGCCTGGGACAACCCAGGCGAATACAATGAGCAGTTCTTC.

There are many counts of this clone. The chain has TRBV20-1 and TRBJ1-5; 7 nucleotides line up with TRBD1. The CDR3 spans 19 residues. J was trimmed by 0 bases and V by 0 bases; bases with no gene match: 14. Germline CDR1 and CDR2: DFQATT and SNEGSKA (reference sequence). This chain's CDR3 is CSARERTGGGRYSNQPQHF. As DNA, the CDR3 is TGCAGTGCTAGAGAGAGGACAGGTGGGGGGAGATATAGCAATCAGCCCCAGCATTTT.

This clone was seen ten or more times. The V call is TRBV7-8, the J call TRBJ1-1; D is uncertain. The germline CDR1 and CDR2 sequences are SGHVS and FQNEAQ. The V and J ends lost 2 bases and 1 base respectively, with 8 bases between them. CDR3 length equals 14 residues. CDR3 sequence reads: CASSLLQTNTEAFF. The CDR3 DNA reads as TGTGCCAGCAGCTTATTACAGACGAACACTGAAGCTTTCTTT.

The gene calls are TRBV19 and TRBJ2-3; D might be TRBD2 (5 bases). V lost 10 bases, J lost 6 bases, and 23 bases lay in between. Germline CDR1 reads LNHDA; CDR2 reads SQIVND (reference sequence). There are 15 residues in the CDR3. The CDR3 bases are TGTGCCACTAGCACACTTGAAGGTAGCTCCGATACGCAGTATTTT. Its protein product is CATSTLEGSSDTQYF.

By its share, this clone is medium-sized. The V call is TRBV24-1, the J call TRBJ1-5; D is perhaps TRBD1 (5 bases). The V and J ends lost 5 bases and 0 bases respectively, with 7 bases between them. The CDR3 has 14 residues. Germline CDR1 KGHDR, CDR2 SFDVKD. Here the CDR3 DNA reads TGTGCCACCAGTGGGGACCTTAGCAATCAGCCCCAGCATTTT. It encodes CATSGDLSNQPQHF.

The chain has TRBV6-4 and TRBJ2-7; 12 bases line up with TRBD2. This CDR3 has 16 residues. J was trimmed by 3 bases and V by 3 bases; bases with no gene match: 6. The germline V gene has CDR1 MRHNA and CDR2 SNTAGT. The CDR3 DNA reads as TGTGCCAGCAGTGAAATCGGACTAGCGGGGTTCTACGAGCAGTACTTC. This encodes CASSEIGLAGFYEQYF.

This chain uses TRBV5-8 with TRBJ1-1; D possibly corresponds to TRBD1 (5 bases). Trimming took off 2 bases at V and 4 bases at J, with 9 bases between the two ends. CDR3 length: 13 residues. Germline V CDR1 and CDR2: SGHTS, YDEGEE. For the CDR3, the DNA is TGTGCCAGCAGCTTTGGGGGTACCACTGAAGCTTTCTTT. Protein sequence: CASSFGGTTEAFF.

This clone was recorded a few times. One end of the junction varies from germline; a read error may be responsible. The rearrangement joins TRBV28 to TRBJ2-5; possible D gene TRBD2, 6 bases. The germline gives CDR1 MDHEN, CDR2 SYDVKM. The CDR3 has 15 amino acids. DNA for the CDR3: TGTGCCAGCATACTATCTTCGGAGGGCAGGGAGACCCGGTACTTC. As protein: CASILSSEGRETRYF.

In its sample, this clone was seen a few times. The chain is built from TRBV6-1 and TRBJ1-6; weak D call: TRBD1 (6 bases). The germline V gene has CDR1 MNHNS and CDR2 SASEGT. Trimming left V 2 bases short and J 14 bases short, with 19 bases between. CDR3 length equals 15 residues. The CDR3 DNA reads TGTGCCAGCAGTGAACCGCTCTGGACAGAGTCGGCCCTCCACTTT. This translates into CASSEPLWTESALHF.

This clone has ten or more counts. The rearrangement joins TRBV19 to TRBJ2-1; 8 bases agree with TRBD2. CDR3 size: 14 residues. With V trimmed by 10 bases and J by 9 bases, 14 bases remained unmatched. Germline lookup yields CDR1 LNHDA and CDR2 SQIVND (reference sequence). Here the CDR3 DNA reads TGTGCCACCATAATACCAACTAGCGGTGGTGAGCAGTTCTTC. Translated, it gives CATIIPTSGGEQFF.

This clone was detected many times. This chain uses TRBV7-9 with TRBJ2-1; 10 positions match TRBD2. This CDR3 spans 17 amino acids. V gave up 5 bases and J gave up 4 bases; unmatched junction bases: 11. Germline assignment: CDR1 SEHNR and CDR2 FQNEAQ (reference sequence). CDR3: CASSTFLGTSDYNEQFF. CDR3 nucleotides: TGTGCCAGCAGCACCTTCCTAGGGACTAGCGATTACAATGAGCAGTTCTTC.

The V and J genes are TRBV4-1 and TRBJ2-7, with 8 positions matching TRBD1. The trim removed 0 bases at V and 3 bases at J, leaving 7 bases unmatched. This CDR3 is built from 16 residues. In germline, CDR1 is MGHRA, CDR2 YSYEKL. CDR3 bases: TGCGCCAGCAGCCAAGATCTATACAGGGGGATCTACGAGCAGTACTTC. It translates to CASSQDLYRGIYEQYF.

There are many counts of this clone. The CDR3 loop reads CASSFTDSESGTQYF. For the CDR3, the DNA is TGCGCCAGCAGCTTTACCGACTCAGAGAGTGGTACGCAGTATTTT. V is TRBV5-1 and J is TRBJ2-3; no reliable D call. CDR1 is SGHRS, CDR2 YFSETQ, per germline. V lost 2 bases, J lost 8 bases, and 18 bases lay in between. CDR3 length equals 15 residues.

This clone was seen a single time. The junction differs from germline at one of its ends, possibly a read error. The gene calls are TRBV2 and TRBJ1-4; D is unresolved. The germline gives CDR1 SNHLY, CDR2 FYNNEI. The CDR3 has 15 residues. The DNA for the CDR3 is TGTGCCAGCAGAGACGGCCCCCCCGAAGGTGAAAAATTGTTATTT. This gives the protein CASRDGPPEGEKLLF. The full variable domain, with the rest looked up from reference TRBV2 and TRBJ1-4, is EPEVTQTPSHQVTQMGQEVILRCVPISNHLYFYWYRQILGQKVEFLVSFYNNEISEKSEIFDDQFSVERPDGSNFTLKIRSTKLEDSAMYFCASRDGPPEGEKLLFGSGTQLSVL.

This clone was counted ten times or more. This chain joins TRBV10-2 and TRBJ1-1, with D perhaps TRBD1 (6 bases). The length of the CDR3 is 14 residues. Per the germline V gene, CDR1 is WSHSY and CDR2 is SAAADI. V was shortened by 3 bases and J by 3 bases, with 11 bases between the two germline ends. CDR3 nucleotide sequence: TGCGCCAGCAGTGACAGGGGAGCGGACACTGAAGCTTTCTTT. It is translated as CASSDRGADTEAFF.